This T cell receptor beta chain is from a study of STAT5B mutations in CD4+ large granular lymphocyte leukemia. V lost 4 bases and J lost 0; bases outside the gene matches: 15. Germline V CDR1 and CDR2: SGDLS, YYNGEE. The CDR3 extends over 18 amino acids. The data were produced by immunoSEQ multiplex PCR, yet TCRdb's version contains in-frame clones alone and is incomplete. Among 37,000 or so clones listed, about four fifths were seen once. The clonotype originates from a human donor in good health. The genes are TRBV9 and TRBJ1-2; 7 bases match TRBD1. Sequenced sample: CD4+ T cells from blood buffy coats. The CDR3 DNA is TGTGCCAGCAGCATAGGGGGGACAGCCCAGACTGCTAACTATGGCTACACCTTC. Translation gives CASSIGGTAQTANYGYTF. Full variable domain (rest looked up from reference TRBV9 and TRBJ1-2): DSGVTQTPKHLITATGQRVTLRCSPRSGDLSVYWYQQSLDQGLQFLIQYYNGEERAKGNILERFSAQQFPDLHSELNLSSLELGDSALYFCASSIGGTAQTANYGYTFGSGTRLTVV.